Detailed here is one TCR beta chain. This entry is derived from a study of blood T cell repertoires in COVID-19. Study as a whole: Samples taken during acute and convalescent COVID-19 were collected in the United States, Italy and Spain.

Original processing notes: Using reference gene primer amplification, nucleated cell counts were estimated. Sequencing was performed with immunoSEQ multiplex PCR; in TCRdb, only in-frame clones are kept and a portion is missing. The V and J calls and clone size come from that table; D and trimming were worked out from the DNA. The sample contains some 340,000 clones, around 83% of which appear only once. The germline gives CDR1 SGHDN, CDR2 FVKESK. Trimming stripped 4 bases from V and 5 bases from J, with 14 bases between. CDR3 length: 14 amino acids. Sequenced sample: peripheral blood. This sequence originates from a young man with active or convalescent COVID-19. This chain joins TRBV14 and TRBJ1-1; D ambiguous. CDR3 amino acids: CASSRQRYGTEAFF. CDR3 sequence (DNA): TGTGCCAGCAGCCGCCAAAGGTACGGGACTGAAGCTTTCTTT.